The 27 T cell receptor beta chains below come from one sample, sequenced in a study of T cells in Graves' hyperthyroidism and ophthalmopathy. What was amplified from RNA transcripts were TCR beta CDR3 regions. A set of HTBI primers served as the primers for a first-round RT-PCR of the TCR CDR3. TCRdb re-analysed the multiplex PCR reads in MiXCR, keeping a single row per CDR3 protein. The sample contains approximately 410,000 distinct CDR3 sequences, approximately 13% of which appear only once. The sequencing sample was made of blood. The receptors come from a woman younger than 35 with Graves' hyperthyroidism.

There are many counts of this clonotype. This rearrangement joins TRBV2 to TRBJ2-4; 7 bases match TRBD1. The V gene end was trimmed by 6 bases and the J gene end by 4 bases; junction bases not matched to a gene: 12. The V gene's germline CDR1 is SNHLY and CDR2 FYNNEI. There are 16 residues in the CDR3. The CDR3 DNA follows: TGTGCCAGCAGGGAGACCACCGGGACAGTAAAAAACATTCAGTACTTC. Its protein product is CASRETTGTVKNIQYF.

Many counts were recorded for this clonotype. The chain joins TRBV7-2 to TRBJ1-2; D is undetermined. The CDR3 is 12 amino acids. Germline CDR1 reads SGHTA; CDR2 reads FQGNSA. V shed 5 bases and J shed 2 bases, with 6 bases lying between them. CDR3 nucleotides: TGTGCCAGCAGCCGAATCAACTATGGCTACACCTTC. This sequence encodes CASSRINYGYTF. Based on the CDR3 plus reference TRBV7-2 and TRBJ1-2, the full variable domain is GAGVSQSPSNKVTEKGKDVELRCDPISGHTALYWYRQSLGQGLEFLIYFQGNSAPDKSGLPSDRFSAERTGGSVSTLTIQRTQQEDSAVYLCASSRINYGYTFGSGTRLTVV.

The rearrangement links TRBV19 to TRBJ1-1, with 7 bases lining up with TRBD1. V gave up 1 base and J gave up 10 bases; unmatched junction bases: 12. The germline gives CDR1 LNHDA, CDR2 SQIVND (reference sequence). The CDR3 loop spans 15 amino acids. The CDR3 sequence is CASSIGWTGPPGAFF. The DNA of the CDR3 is TGTGCCAGTAGTATAGGTTGGACAGGCCCGCCCGGAGCTTTCTTT.

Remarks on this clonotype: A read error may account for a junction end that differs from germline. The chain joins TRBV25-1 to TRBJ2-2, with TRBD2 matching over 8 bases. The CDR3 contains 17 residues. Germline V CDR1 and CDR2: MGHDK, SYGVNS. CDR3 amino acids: CTSSRVAGRANTGELFF. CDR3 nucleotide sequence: TGTACCAGCAGCCGAGTCGCCGGGAGGGCTAACACCGGGGAGCTGTTTTTT.

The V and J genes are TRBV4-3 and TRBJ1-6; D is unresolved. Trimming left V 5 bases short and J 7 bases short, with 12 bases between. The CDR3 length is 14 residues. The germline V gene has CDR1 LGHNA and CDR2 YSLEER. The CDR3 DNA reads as TGCGCCAGCAGCTCCCGGGTGGGGAATTCACCCCTCCACTTT. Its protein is CASSSRVGNSPLHF.

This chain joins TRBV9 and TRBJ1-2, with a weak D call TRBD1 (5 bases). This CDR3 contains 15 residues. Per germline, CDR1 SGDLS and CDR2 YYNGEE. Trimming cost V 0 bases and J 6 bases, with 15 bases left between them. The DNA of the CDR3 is TGTGCCAGCAGCGTAGCAGGACAAGAAGTGAATGGCTACACCTTC. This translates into CASSVAGQEVNGYTF.

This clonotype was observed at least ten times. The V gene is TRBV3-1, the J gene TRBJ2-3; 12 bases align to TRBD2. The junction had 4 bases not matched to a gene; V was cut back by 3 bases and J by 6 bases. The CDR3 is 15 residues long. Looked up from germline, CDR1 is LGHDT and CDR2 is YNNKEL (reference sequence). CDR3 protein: CASSQTSGRSDTQYF. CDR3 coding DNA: TGTGCCAGCAGCCAGACTAGCGGGAGATCCGATACGCAGTATTTT.

For the CDR3, the DNA is TGTGCCAGCAGTGTGGAAAGGGCGCCTAACTATGGCTACACCTTC. Translating it yields CASSVERAPNYGYTF. The V call is TRBV7-9, the J call TRBJ1-2, with unresolved D. Trimming left V 6 bases short and J 0 bases short, with 14 bases between. Germline values: CDR1 SEHNR, CDR2 FQNEAQ (reference sequence). The CDR3 is 15 amino acids.

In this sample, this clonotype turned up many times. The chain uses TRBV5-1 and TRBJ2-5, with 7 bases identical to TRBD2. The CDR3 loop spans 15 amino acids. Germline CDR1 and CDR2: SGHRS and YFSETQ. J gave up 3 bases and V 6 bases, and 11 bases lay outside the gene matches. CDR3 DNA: TGCGCCAGCACTGTGTCGGGGAGGGGCGAAGAGACCCAGTACTTC. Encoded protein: CASTVSGRGEETQYF. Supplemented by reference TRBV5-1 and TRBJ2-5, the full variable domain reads KAGVTQTPRYLIKTRGQQVTLSCSPISGHRSVSWYQQTPGQGLQFLFEYFSETQRNKGNFPGRFSGRQFSNSRSEMNVSTLELGDSALYLCASTVSGRGEETQYFGPGTRLLVL.

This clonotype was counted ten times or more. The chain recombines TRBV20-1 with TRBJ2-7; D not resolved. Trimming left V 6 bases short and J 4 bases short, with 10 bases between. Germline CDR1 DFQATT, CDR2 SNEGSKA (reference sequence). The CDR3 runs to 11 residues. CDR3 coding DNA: TGCAGTGCCTCCCTGCCTTACGAGCAGTACTTC. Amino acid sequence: CSASLPYEQYF.

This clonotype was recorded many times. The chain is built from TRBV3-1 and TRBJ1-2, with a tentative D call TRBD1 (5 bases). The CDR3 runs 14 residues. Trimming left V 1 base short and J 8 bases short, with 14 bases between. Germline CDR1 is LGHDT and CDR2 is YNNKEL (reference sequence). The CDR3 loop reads CASSQGGRGAGYTF. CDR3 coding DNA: TGTGCCAGCAGCCAAGGAGGTAGGGGTGCCGGCTACACCTTC.

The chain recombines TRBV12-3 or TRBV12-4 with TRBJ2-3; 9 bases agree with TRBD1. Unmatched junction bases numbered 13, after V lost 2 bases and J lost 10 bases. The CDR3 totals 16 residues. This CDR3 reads CASSLSNNRGRGAQYF. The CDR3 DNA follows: TGTGCCAGCAGTTTATCTAACAACAGGGGGCGAGGAGCGCAGTATTTT.

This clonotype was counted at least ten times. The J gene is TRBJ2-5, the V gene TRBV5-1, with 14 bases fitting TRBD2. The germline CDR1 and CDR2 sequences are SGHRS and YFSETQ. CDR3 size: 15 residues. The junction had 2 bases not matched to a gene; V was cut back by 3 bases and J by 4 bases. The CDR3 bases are TGCGCCAGCAGCTGGGGACTAGCGGGAGCAGAGACCCAGTACTTC. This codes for CASSWGLAGAETQYF.

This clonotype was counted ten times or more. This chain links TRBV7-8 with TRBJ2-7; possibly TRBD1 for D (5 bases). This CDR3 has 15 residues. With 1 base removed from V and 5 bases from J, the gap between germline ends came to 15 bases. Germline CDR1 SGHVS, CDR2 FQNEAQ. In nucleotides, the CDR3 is TGTGCCAGCAGCTTAGACGGCAGGGAATCCCACGAGCAGTACTTC. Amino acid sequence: CASSLDGRESHEQYF.

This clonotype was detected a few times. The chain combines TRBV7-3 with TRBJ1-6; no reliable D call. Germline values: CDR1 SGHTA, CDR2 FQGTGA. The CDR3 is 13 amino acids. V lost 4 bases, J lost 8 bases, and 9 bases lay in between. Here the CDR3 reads CASSSLADSPLHF. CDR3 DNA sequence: TGTGCCAGCAGCTCCTTGGCGGATTCACCCCTCCACTTT.

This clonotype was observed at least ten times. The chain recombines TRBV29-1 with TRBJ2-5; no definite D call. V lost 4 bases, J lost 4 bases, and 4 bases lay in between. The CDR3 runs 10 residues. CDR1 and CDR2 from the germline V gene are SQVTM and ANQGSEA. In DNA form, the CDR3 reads TGCAGCGTTGCCCTAGAGACCCAGTACTTC. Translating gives CSVALETQYF.

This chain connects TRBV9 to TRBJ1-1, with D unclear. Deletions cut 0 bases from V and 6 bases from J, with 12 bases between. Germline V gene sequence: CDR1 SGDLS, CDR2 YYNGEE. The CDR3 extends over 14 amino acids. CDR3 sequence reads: CASSVVSRAPEAFF. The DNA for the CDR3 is TGTGCCAGCAGCGTAGTCTCTCGGGCGCCTGAAGCTTTCTTT.

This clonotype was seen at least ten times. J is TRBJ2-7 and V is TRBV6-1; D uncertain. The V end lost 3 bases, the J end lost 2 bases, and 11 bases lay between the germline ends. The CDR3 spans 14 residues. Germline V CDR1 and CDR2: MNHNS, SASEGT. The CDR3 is CASSEKDGPYEQYF. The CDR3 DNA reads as TGTGCCAGCAGTGAGAAGGACGGTCCCTACGAGCAGTACTTC.

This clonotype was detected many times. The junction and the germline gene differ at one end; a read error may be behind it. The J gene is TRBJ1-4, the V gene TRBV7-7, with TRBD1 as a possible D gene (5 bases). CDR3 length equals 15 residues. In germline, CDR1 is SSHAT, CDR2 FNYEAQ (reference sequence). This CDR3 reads CASSDGPGPDEKLFF. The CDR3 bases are TGTGCTAGCAGCGATGGGCCGGGACCCGATGAAAAACTGTTTTTT.

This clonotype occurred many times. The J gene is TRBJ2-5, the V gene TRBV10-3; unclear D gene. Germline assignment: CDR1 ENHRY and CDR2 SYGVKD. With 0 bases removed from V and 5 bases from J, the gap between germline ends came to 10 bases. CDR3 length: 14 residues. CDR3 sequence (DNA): TGTGCCATCAGTGAGTCGACCAACGGGGAGACCCAGTACTTC. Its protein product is CAISESTNGETQYF.

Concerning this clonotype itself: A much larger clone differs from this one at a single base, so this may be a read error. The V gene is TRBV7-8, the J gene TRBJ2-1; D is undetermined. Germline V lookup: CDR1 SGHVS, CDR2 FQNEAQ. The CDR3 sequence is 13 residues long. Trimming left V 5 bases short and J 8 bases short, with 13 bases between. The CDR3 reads CASSPTSYDEQFF. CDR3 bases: TGTGCCAGCAGCCCCACTTCGTACGATGAGCAGTTCTTC.

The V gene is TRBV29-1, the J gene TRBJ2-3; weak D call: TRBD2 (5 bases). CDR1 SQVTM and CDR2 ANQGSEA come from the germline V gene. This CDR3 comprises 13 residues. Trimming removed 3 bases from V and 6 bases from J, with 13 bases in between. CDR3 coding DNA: TGCAGCGTTGATCCAGGTCGCGGGGATACGCAGTATTTT. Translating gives CSVDPGRGDTQYF.

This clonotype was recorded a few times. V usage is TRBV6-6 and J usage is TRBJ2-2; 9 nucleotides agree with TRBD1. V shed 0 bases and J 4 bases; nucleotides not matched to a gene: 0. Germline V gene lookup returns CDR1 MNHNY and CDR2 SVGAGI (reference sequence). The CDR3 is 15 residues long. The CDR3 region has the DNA TGTGCCAGCAGTTACTCGACAGGGGGCACCGGGGAGCTGTTTTTT. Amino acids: CASSYSTGGTGELFF.

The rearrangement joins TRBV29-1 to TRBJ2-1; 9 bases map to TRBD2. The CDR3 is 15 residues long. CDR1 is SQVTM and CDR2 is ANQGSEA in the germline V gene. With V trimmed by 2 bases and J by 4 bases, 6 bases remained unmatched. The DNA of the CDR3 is TGCAGCGTTGAAATCCTAGCGGGAAGATACAATGAGCAGTTCTTC. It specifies CSVEILAGRYNEQFF.

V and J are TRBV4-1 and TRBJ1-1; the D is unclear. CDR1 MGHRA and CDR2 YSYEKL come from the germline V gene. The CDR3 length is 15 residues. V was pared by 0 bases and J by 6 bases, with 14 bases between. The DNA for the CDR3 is TGCGCCAGCAGCCAAGATGGACTATCTATGGCTGAAGCTTTCTTT. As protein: CASSQDGLSMAEAFF.

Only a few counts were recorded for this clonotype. Here the CDR3 DNA reads TGTGCCAGCAGTTTATTAGGGACAGGAGGGGAAAAACTGTTTTTT. Translated, it gives CASSLLGTGGEKLFF. The chain joins TRBV27 to TRBJ1-4, with 8 bases lining up with TRBD1. The germline V gene has CDR1 MNHEY and CDR2 SMNVEV (reference sequence). V was clipped by 1 base and J by 8 bases; unmatched bases: 6. The CDR3 is made up of 15 amino acids.

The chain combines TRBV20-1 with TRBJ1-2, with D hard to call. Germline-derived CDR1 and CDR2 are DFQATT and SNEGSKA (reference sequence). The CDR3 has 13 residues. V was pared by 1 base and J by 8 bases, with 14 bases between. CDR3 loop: CSARGMGVRGYTF. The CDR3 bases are TGCAGTGCTAGAGGTATGGGTGTTCGCGGCTACACCTTC.